This TCR beta chain is drawn from a study of blood T cells in healthy people across ages. A second PCR, run for roughly 7 to 12 cycles, used a sample-barcoded 5' primer plus a J-beta primer mix. MiXCR was run by TCRdb on the 5' RACE reads, yielding one entry per CDR3 protein. The sample includes over a million distinct CDR3 sequences, 42% of them seen just once. V lost 0 bases to trimming and J lost 1 base, with 9 bases between them. The CDR3 has 14 amino acids. Germline loops: CDR1 GTSNPN, CDR2 SVGIG (reference sequence). The study's findings and limits: Donors of long life had a larger count of naive CD4+ cells and greater diversity than aged donors.

With regard to this clonotype: The target antigen is unknown.

The chain has TRBV30 and TRBJ2-5, with no clear D. The sample taken for sequencing was blood. The TCR comes from a woman younger than 35 in good health. The CDR3 nucleotides read TGTGCCTGGAGTGTACGCCGACCCCAAGAGACCCAGTACTTC. It specifies CAWSVRRPQETQYF.